What follows are 22 T cell receptor beta chains derived from one specimen sequenced in a study of CD8+CD57+ T cells in acquired aplastic anemia. Genomic DNA acted as the template from which TCR beta VDJ combination and CDR3 sequence profiling were carried out. Via MiXCR, TCRdb re-called the reads, giving one row per CDR3 protein. The data hold around 170,000 distinct CDR3 sequences, with about half observed a single time. Patients sequenced had flow cytometry evidence of CD8+CD57+ cell expansion. The sequenced sample consisted of sorted CD4+, CD8+, or CD8+CD57+ T cells (not recorded which) from PBMCs. These receptors all come from a human donor with aplastic anemia.

This sequence joins TRBV15 and TRBJ2-3, with D possibly matching TRBD1 (5 bases). The V end lost 5 bases, the J end lost 2 bases, and 8 bases lay between the germline ends. The CDR3 is made up of 13 amino acids. Germline V gives CDR1 LNHNV, CDR2 YYDKDF (reference sequence). The CDR3 DNA is TGTGCCACCAGCCCAGGGTACACAGATACGCAGTATTTT. Translation gives CATSPGYTDTQYF. Full variable domain (missing parts from reference TRBV15 and TRBJ2-3): DAMVIQNPRYQVTQFGKPVTLSCSQTLNHNVMYWYQQKSSQAPKLLFHYYDKDFNNEADTPDNFQSRRPNTSFCFLDIRSPGLGDTAMYLCATSPGYTDTQYFGPGTRLTVL.

The table lists this clonotype with many counts. The gene calls are TRBV7-8 and TRBJ2-3; D assignment may be TRBD1 or TRBD2 (5 bases each). Germline V gives CDR1 SGHVS, CDR2 FQNEAQ. CDR3 length equals 14 residues. V lost 3 bases to trimming and J lost 5 bases, with 12 bases between them. In nucleotides, the CDR3 is TGTGCCAGCAGCTTCGGGACCCCGGGAGATACGCAGTATTTT. Protein product: CASSFGTPGDTQYF.

This clonotype was counted only a few times. J is TRBJ1-1 and V is TRBV6-2 or TRBV6-3, with D tentatively TRBD1 (6 bases). CDR1 and CDR2 (germline): MNHEY, SVGEGT. This CDR3 is built from 14 residues. Trimming cost V 0 bases and J 5 bases, with 10 bases left between them. CDR3 nucleotide sequence: TGTGCCAGCAGTTACTCGGAAGGGGGGACTGAAGCTTTCTTT. Its protein product is CASSYSEGGTEAFF.

This chain links TRBV13 with TRBJ2-7; weak D call: TRBD1 (6 bases). The CDR3 is made up of 16 amino acids. The germline CDR1 and CDR2 sequences are PRHDT and FYEKMQ (reference sequence). The V end lost 5 bases, the J end lost 2 bases, and 19 bases lay between the germline ends. The CDR3 loop reads CASSLTSGWTAYEQYF. The CDR3 nucleotides are TGTGCCAGCAGCCTTACAAGTGGGTGGACAGCCTACGAGCAGTACTTC.

The chain links TRBV11-2 to TRBJ2-5; 8 bases line up with TRBD2. CDR1 is SGHAT, CDR2 FQNNGV, per germline. The CDR3 contains 18 residues. Trimming at V came to 2 bases and at J to 4 bases, leaving 15 bases not matched to a gene. This CDR3 reads CASSLKMAARGGRETQYF. As DNA, the CDR3 is TGTGCCAGCAGCTTAAAAATGGCTGCTCGGGGGGGCCGAGAGACCCAGTACTTC.

This clonotype was counted ten times or more. This chain links TRBV6-5 with TRBJ1-6, with 7 bases lining up with TRBD1. V gave up 2 bases and J gave up 4 bases; unmatched junction bases: 2. The CDR3 totals 15 residues. The V gene's germline CDR1 is MNHEY and CDR2 SVGAGI. The CDR3 bases are TGTGCCAGCAGTTACGGCAGGGGGTATAATTCACCCCTCCACTTT. It yields the protein CASSYGRGYNSPLHF.

The rearrangement joins TRBV2 to TRBJ1-5; tentative D call: TRBD1 (6 bases). The CDR3 sequence is 12 residues long. Trimming removed 6 bases at V and 12 bases at J, with 15 bases between. Germline CDR1 reads SNHLY; CDR2 reads FYNNEI. In DNA, the CDR3 is TGTGCCAGCAGCGTGGACAGACTAGGCCAGCATTTT. Protein product: CASSVDRLGQHF.

CDR3 sequence (DNA): TGTGCCACCAGCAGATCGGGACAGGGGACCTACGAGCAGTACTTC. It yields the protein CATSRSGQGTYEQYF. This rearrangement joins TRBV15 to TRBJ2-7; 10 nucleotides align to TRBD1. Trimming took 2 bases from V and 2 from J; bases not matched to a gene: 3. CDR1 is LNHNV and CDR2 is YYDKDF in the germline V gene (reference sequence). The CDR3 covers 15 residues.

The table lists this clonotype with many counts. The chain links TRBV6-2 or TRBV6-3 to TRBJ1-6; 9 bases are shared with TRBD1. CDR1 is MNHEY, CDR2 SVGEGT, per germline. The J segment lost 7 bases and the V segment lost 6 bases, leaving 4 bases of the junction unmatched. The CDR3 contains 14 residues. The CDR3 DNA is TGTGCCAGCAGACCGGGACAGGGAAATTCACCCCTCCACTTT. It encodes CASRPGQGNSPLHF.

This clonotype was recorded many times. The chain links TRBV5-1 to TRBJ1-2; D not resolved. CDR3 size: 13 residues. CDR1 SGHRS and CDR2 YFSETQ come from the germline V gene. The V gene lost 7 bases and the J gene lost 4 bases, with 14 bases spanning the gap. The CDR3 region has the DNA TGCGCCAGCCACCTCGCGGACGGCTATGGCTACACCTTC. This codes for CASHLADGYGYTF.

The chain links TRBV19 to TRBJ2-1; the D gene is possibly TRBD2 (6 bases). The V gene lost 5 bases and the J gene lost 0 bases, with 17 bases spanning the gap. This CDR3 comprises 17 residues. Germline CDR1 reads LNHDA; CDR2 reads SQIVND (reference sequence). The CDR3 sequence is CASSLSRDLSSYNEQFF. DNA of the CDR3: TGTGCCAGTAGTCTTTCAAGGGACTTAAGCTCCTACAATGAGCAGTTCTTC. Variable domain in full (rest from reference TRBV19 and TRBJ2-1): DGGITQSPKYLFRKEGQNVTLSCEQNLNHDAMYWYRQDPGQGLRLIYYSQIVNDFQKGDIAEGYSVSREKKESFPLTVTSAQKNPTAFYLCASSLSRDLSSYNEQFFGPGTRLTVL.

The sample holds many counts of this clonotype. The DNA for the CDR3 is TGTGCCAGCAGCGCCAGGACTAGTGGGCCCACCGGGGAGCTGTTTTTT. This encodes CASSARTSGPTGELFF. J is TRBJ2-2 and V is TRBV9, with TRBD2 matching 7 bases. Germline CDR1 SGDLS, CDR2 YYNGEE. The CDR3 has 16 amino acids. Losses at the gene ends were 3 bases for V and 4 bases for J; bases not matched to a gene: 9. The entire variable domain, with the rest obtained from reference TRBV9 and TRBJ2-2, is as follows: DSGVTQTPKHLITATGQRVTLRCSPRSGDLSVYWYQQSLDQGLQFLIQYYNGEERAKGNILERFSAQQFPDLHSELNLSSLELGDSALYFCASSARTSGPTGELFFGEGSRLTVL.

The rearrangement links TRBV6-1 to TRBJ1-2; D possibly corresponds to TRBD1 (6 bases). V gave up 7 bases and J gave up 3 bases, with 18 bases separating them. Germline CDR1 is MNHNS and CDR2 is SASEGT. This CDR3 has 15 amino acids. CDR3 region: CASNPTGFDYYGYTF. The CDR3 nucleotides are TGTGCCAGCAACCCGACAGGCTTCGACTACTATGGCTACACCTTC.

Worth noting for this clonotype: Possible read error: a much larger clone is one base away. V and J are TRBV6-4 and TRBJ1-1, with a possible D match to TRBD1 (5 bases). This CDR3 has 13 residues. CDR1 is MRHNA, CDR2 SNTAGT, per germline. Written as DNA, the CDR3 is TGTGTCAGCAGTAACCAGGGAGGCACTGAAGCTTTCTTT. Amino acids: CVSSNQGGTEAFF.

There are many counts of this clonotype. This chain uses TRBV15 with TRBJ2-3, with 8 bases lining up with TRBD2. This CDR3 has 14 amino acids. V gave up 6 bases and J gave up 2 bases; unmatched junction bases: 4. The V gene's germline CDR1 is LNHNV and CDR2 YYDKDF (reference sequence). This CDR3 reads CATRRGGNTDTQYF. In nucleotides, the CDR3 is TGTGCCACCAGACGGGGGGGCAACACAGATACGCAGTATTTT. Using reference TRBV15 and TRBJ2-3 for the parts outside the CDR3, the full variable domain is DAMVIQNPRYQVTQFGKPVTLSCSQTLNHNVMYWYQQKSSQAPKLLFHYYDKDFNNEADTPDNFQSRRPNTSFCFLDIRSPGLGDTAMYLCATRRGGNTDTQYFGPGTRLTVL.

The chain joins TRBV24-1 to TRBJ1-1; D is perhaps TRBD1 (5 bases). This CDR3 contains 13 residues. With 7 bases removed from V and 6 bases from J, the gap between germline ends came to 14 bases. The germline gives CDR1 KGHDR, CDR2 SFDVKD. The CDR3 DNA reads as TGTGCCACCAGCGCGCGGGGGGGTTCTGAAGCTTTCTTT. It yields the protein CATSARGGSEAFF.

This sequence joins TRBV7-2 and TRBJ1-1; D remains ambiguous. The germline V and J ends were trimmed by 5 bases and 11 bases, with 9 bases remaining between them. Germline-derived CDR1 and CDR2 are SGHTA and FQGNSA. There are 10 residues in the CDR3. CDR3 loop: CASSRPEAFF. Here the CDR3 DNA reads TGTGCCAGCAGCCGACCCGAGGCTTTCTTT.

In the case of this clonotype: A much larger clone differs from this one at a single base, so this may be a read error. The chain is built from TRBV12-1 and TRBJ2-7; the table gives TRBD1 as D, unverified against the DNA. TRBV12-1 is designated a pseudogene. This CDR3 region has 14 residues. CDR3 residues: CASSEFGGMDEQYF. DNA for the CDR3: TGTGCCAGCAGCGAGTTCGGGGGGATGGACGAGCAGTACTTC.

This clonotype was seen a few times. This rearrangement joins TRBV2 to TRBJ2-5; D is perhaps TRBD1 or TRBD2 (6 bases each). V was cut by 6 bases and J by 9 bases, with 20 bases left in between. Germline values: CDR1 SNHLY, CDR2 FYNNEI. This CDR3 comprises 14 residues. The CDR3 loop reads CASRPGIQRGAQYF. The DNA for the CDR3 is TGTGCCAGCAGACCTGGGATTCAGAGGGGGGCCCAGTACTTC.

This chain links TRBV7-3 with TRBJ2-1; a possible D gene is TRBD2 (5 bases). Germline assignment: CDR1 SGHTA and CDR2 FQGTGA. This CDR3 has 12 residues. V was pared by 8 bases and J by 9 bases, with 14 bases between. For the CDR3, the DNA is TGTGCCAGCGGCAACTACCGGGGTGAGCAGTTCTTC. This encodes CASGNYRGEQFF.

Comment on this clonotype: A read error may explain this, as a much larger clone is one base away. The CDR3 carries no conserved terminal phenylalanine or tryptophan, so it likely arises from a read error. V and J are TRBV20-1 and TRBJ2-7, with D possibly being TRBD2 (6 bases). Germline values: CDR1 DFQATT, CDR2 SNEGSKA (reference sequence). Trimming pared 2 bases from V and 1 base from J, leaving 15 bases between. The CDR3 consists of 15 residues. The CDR3 here is CSARWGGAQSYEQYS. The CDR3 bases are TGCAGTGCTAGATGGGGCGGGGCCCAATCCTACGAGCAGTACTCC.

This clonotype was seen many times. This chain uses TRBV19 with TRBJ2-4; 9 nucleotides match TRBD1. The germline CDR1 and CDR2 sequences are LNHDA and SQIVND (reference sequence). V shed 4 bases, J shed 8 bases, and the junction held 6 bases outside the gene matches. The CDR3 sequence is 14 residues long. This chain's CDR3 is CASSKGQGGDIQYF. DNA of the CDR3: TGTGCCAGTAGTAAGGGACAGGGTGGTGACATTCAGTACTTC.